This T cell receptor (beta chain) appears in the sequencing data of a study of blood T cell repertoires in COVID-19. Authors' data handling: Amplification with reference gene primers provided the estimates of nucleated cell counts. Using immunoSEQ multiplex PCR, the repertoire was profiled, and TCRdb retains in-frame clones only, with some absent. From that table come the V and J calls and clone size; the DNA was used to work out D and trimming. The table has around 50,000 clones, 90% seen once. J was trimmed by 5 bases and V by 5 bases; bases with no gene match: 5. The CDR3 consists of 14 residues. Germline lookup yields CDR1 LNHDA and CDR2 SQIVND (reference sequence).

This clonotype originated in a man between 65 and 85 years old with active COVID-19. V usage is TRBV19 and J usage is TRBJ1-1, with 10 bases that match TRBD1. The source material was peripheral blood. CDR3 loop: CASSVRDRGTEAFF. The CDR3 bases are TGTGCCAGTAGTGTCCGGGACAGGGGAACTGAAGCTTTCTTT.